The T cell receptor (beta chain) described here comes from a study of regulatory T cells in long-lasting Graves disease. Germline V lookup: CDR1 SEHNR, CDR2 FQNEAQ (reference sequence). The CDR3 has 15 residues. After removal of 6 bases from V and 4 bases from J, the junction contained 10 bases not matched to a gene. Researchers made TCR beta libraries by using iRepertoire HTBI primers and running Arm-PCR on CDR3 regions. MiXCR, run by TCRdb on the multiplex PCR reads, gives a single entry per CDR3 protein. This sample yields 400,000 to 500,000 distinct CDR3 sequences, of which roughly 15% are seen a single time; roughly 23% belongs to the top ten. Study findings and constraints: TRBV28, TRBJ1-2 and TRBJ2-5 were favored in persistent disease.

Time point meaning: newly diagnosed GD, antithyroid drugs for less than 3 months. From PBMCs, RNA was extracted and then used to make the TCR library. This clonotype was seen only a few times. Its antigen remains unknown. A further study also used this sample, focusing on T cells in Graves' hyperthyroidism and ophthalmopathy. From that study: Expanded thyroid clonotypes (above 0.001) were mostly also found in blood.

The V call is TRBV7-9, the J call TRBJ1-1, with 8 positions matching TRBD1. This material consisted of peripheral blood mononuclear cells (PBMCs), taken at new diagnosis, from a patient treated with antithyroid drugs. This clonotype was sampled from a young woman with Graves disease. CDR3 region: CASRRRTGSGTEAFF. DNA of the CDR3: TGTGCCAGCAGACGAAGGACAGGGTCGGGCACTGAAGCTTTCTTT. Together with reference TRBV7-9 and TRBJ1-1, the CDR3 gives the full variable domain: DTGVSQNPRHKITKRGQNVTFRCDPISEHNRLYWYRQTLGQGPEFLTYFQNEAQLEKSRLLSDRFSAERPKGSFSTLEIQRTEQGDSAMYLCASRRRTGSGTEAFFGQGTRLTVV.